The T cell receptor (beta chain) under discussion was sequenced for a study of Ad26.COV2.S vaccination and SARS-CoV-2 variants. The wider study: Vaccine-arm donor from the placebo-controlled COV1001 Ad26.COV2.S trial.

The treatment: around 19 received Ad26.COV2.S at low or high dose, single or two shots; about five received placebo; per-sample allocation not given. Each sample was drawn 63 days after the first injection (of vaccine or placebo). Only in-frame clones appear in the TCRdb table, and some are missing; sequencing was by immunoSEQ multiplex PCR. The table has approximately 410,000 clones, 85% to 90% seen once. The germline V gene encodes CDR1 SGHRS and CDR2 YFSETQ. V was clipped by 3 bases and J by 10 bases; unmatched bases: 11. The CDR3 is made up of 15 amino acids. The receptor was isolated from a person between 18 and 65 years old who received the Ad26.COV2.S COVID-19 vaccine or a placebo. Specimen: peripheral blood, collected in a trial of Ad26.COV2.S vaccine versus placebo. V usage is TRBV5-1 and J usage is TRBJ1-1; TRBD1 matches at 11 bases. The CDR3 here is CASSSPTDRGRGAFF. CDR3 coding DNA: TGCGCCAGCAGCTCCCCTACGGACAGGGGGCGGGGAGCTTTCTTT.